Reported below is one T cell receptor (beta chain). This record belongs to a study of blood T cell repertoires in COVID-19. Study summary: In each case, the material was cDNA or gDNA derived from T cells, B-cell-depleted T cells, or PBMCs.

Germline CDR1 reads LNHDA; CDR2 reads SQIVND (reference sequence). This CDR3 region has 14 residues. The V and J ends lost 2 bases and 10 bases respectively, with 14 bases between them. Data came from immunoSEQ multiplex PCR; TCRdb stores just in-frame clones and leaves some out. The sample contains about 160,000 clones, 85% of which appear only once. The chain employs TRBV19 and TRBJ2-2; the D gene is possibly TRBD1 (8 bases). The clonotype was recovered from a human donor with acute or convalescent COVID-19. The donor label of this sample is uncertain. The sample taken for sequencing was peripheral blood. CDR3 residues: CASSIRQGRVELFF. The CDR3, as DNA: TGTGCCAGTAGTATAAGACAGGGGAGGGTGGAGCTGTTTTTT.